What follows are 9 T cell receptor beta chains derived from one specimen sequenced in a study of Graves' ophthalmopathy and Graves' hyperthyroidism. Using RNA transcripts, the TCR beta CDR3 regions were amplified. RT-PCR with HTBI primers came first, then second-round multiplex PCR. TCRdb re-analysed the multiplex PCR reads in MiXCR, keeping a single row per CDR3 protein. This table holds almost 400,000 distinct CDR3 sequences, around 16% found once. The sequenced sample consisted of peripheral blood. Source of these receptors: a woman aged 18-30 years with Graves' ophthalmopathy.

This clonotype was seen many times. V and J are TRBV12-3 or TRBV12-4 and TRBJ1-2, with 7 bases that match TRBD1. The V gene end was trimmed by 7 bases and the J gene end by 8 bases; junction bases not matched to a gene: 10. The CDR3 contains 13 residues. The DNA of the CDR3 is TGTGCCAGCACCCGAGACAGGGTAGGGGGCTACACCTTC. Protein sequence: CASTRDRVGGYTF.

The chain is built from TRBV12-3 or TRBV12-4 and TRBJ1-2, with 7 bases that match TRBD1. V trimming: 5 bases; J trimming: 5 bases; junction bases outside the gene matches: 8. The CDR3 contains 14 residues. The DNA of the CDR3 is TGTGCCAGCAGTCCCGGGGACAGACCATATGGCTACACCTTC. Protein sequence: CASSPGDRPYGYTF.

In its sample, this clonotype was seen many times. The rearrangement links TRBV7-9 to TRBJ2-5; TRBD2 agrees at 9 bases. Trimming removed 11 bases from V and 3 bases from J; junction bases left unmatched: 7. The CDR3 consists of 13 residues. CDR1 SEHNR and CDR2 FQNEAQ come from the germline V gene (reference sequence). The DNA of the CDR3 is TGTGCCGCCAAAGCGGGGGGAAAAGAGACCCAGTACTTC. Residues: CAAKAGGKETQYF.

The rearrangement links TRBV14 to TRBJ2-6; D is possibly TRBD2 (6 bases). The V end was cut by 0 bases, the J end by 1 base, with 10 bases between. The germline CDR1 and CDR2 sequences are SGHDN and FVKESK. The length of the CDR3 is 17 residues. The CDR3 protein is CASSQDLGGSGANVLTF. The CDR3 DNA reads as TGTGCCAGCAGCCAAGATCTAGGAGGGTCTGGGGCCAACGTCCTGACTTTC.

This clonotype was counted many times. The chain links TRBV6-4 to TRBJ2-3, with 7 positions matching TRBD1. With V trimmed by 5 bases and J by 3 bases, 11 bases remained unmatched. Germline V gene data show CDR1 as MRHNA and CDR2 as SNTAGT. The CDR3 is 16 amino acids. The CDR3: CASSRSGQHRTDTQYF. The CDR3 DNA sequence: TGTGCCAGCAGTAGATCGGGACAGCACCGGACAGATACGCAGTATTTT.

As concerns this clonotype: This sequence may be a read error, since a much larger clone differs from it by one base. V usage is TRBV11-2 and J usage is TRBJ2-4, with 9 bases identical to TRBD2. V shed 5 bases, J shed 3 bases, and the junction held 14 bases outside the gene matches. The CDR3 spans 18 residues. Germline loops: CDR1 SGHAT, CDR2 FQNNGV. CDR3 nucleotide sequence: TGTGCCAGCAGCCCCGGGACTAGCTGGGGGTTCCTCAAAAACATTCAGTACTTC. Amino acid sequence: CASSPGTSWGFLKNIQYF.

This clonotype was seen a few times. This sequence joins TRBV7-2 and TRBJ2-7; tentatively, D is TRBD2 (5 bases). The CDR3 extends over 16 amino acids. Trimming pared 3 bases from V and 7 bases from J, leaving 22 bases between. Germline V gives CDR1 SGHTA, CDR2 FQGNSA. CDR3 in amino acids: CASSFAPGTKAREQYF. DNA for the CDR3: TGTGCCAGCAGCTTTGCCCCGGGAACCAAAGCCAGGGAGCAGTACTTC.

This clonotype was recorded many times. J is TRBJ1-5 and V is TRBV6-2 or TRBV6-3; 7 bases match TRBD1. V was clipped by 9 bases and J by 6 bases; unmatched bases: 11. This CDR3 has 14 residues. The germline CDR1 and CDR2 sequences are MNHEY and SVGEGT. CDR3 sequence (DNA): TGTGCCAGGAACCTAGACAGGGTCGGTCAGCCCCAGCATTTT. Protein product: CARNLDRVGQPQHF.

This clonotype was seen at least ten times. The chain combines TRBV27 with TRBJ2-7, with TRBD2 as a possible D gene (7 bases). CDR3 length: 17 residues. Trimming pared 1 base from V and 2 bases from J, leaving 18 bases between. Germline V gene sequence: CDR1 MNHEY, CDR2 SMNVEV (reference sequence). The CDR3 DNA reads TGTGCCAGCAGTTTATTGAGGGGGGAGGGGATAACCTACGAGCAGTACTTC. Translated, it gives CASSLLRGEGITYEQYF.